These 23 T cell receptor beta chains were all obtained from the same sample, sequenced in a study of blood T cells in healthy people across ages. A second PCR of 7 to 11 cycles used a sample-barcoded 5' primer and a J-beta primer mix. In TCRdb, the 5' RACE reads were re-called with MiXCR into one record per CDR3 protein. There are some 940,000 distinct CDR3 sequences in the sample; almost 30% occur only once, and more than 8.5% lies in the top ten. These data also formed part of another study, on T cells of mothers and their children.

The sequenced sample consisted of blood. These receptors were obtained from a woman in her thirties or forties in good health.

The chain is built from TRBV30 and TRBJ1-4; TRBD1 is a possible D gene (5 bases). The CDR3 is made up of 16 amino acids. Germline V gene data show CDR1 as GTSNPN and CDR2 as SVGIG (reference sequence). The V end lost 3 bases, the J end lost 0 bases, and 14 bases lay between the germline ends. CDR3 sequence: CAWRPGTGATNEKLFF. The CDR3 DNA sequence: TGTGCCTGGAGACCGGGGACTGGGGCAACTAATGAAAAACTGTTTTTT.

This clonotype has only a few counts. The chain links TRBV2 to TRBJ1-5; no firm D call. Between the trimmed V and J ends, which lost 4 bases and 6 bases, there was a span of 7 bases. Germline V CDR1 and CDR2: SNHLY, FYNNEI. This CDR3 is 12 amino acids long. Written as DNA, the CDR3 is TGTGCCAGCAGTGTAGGGAGTCAGCCCCAGCATTTT. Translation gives CASSVGSQPQHF.

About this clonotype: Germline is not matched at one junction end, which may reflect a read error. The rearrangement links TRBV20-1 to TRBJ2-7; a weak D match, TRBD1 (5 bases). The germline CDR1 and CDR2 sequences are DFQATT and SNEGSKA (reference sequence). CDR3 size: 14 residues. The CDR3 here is CGARDRSGMYEQYF. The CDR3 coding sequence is TGCGGTGCTAGAGATCGGTCAGGGATGTATGAGCAGTACTTC.

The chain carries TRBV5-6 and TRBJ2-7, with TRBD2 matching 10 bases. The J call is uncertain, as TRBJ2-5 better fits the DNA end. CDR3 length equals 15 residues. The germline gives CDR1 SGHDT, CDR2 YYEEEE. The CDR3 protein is CASGSPGAGGETQYF. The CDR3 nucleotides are TGTGCCAGCGGGAGTCCTGGAGCGGGGGGGGAGACCCAGTACTTC.

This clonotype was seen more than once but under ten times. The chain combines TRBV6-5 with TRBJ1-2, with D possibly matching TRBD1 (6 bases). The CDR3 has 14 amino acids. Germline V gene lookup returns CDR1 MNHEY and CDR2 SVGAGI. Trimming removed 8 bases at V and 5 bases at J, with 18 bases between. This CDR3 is CASSHRGQAYGYTF. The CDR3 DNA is TGTGCCAGCTCTCATCGGGGGCAGGCTTATGGCTACACCTTC.

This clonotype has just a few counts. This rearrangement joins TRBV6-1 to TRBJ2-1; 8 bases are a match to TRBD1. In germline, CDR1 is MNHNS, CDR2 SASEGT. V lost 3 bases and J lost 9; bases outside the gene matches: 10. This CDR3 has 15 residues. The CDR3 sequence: CASSDPRRTGSEQFF. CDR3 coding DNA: TGTGCCAGCAGTGATCCCAGGAGGACAGGGAGTGAGCAGTTCTTC.

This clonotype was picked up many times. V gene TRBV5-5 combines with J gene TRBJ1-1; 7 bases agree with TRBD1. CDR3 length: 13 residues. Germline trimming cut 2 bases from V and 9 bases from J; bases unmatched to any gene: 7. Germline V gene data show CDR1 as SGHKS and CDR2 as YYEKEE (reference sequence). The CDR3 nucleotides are TGTGCCAGCAGCTTAGGGGGACAGACGAAAGCTTTCTTT. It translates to CASSLGGQTKAFF.

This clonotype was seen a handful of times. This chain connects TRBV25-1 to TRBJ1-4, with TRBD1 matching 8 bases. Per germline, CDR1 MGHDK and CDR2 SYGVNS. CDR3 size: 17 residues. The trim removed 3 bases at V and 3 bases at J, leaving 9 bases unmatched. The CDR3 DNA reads TGTGCCAGCAGTGAGGTGGCCAGGGGGCTGTCTAATGAAAAACTGTTTTTT. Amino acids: CASSEVARGLSNEKLFF. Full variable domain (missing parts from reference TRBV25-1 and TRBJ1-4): EADIYQTPRYLVIGTGKKITLECSQTMGHDKMYWYQQDPGMELHLIHYSYGVNSTEKGDLSSESTVSRIRTEHFPLTLESARPSHTSQYLCASSEVARGLSNEKLFFGSGTQLSVL.

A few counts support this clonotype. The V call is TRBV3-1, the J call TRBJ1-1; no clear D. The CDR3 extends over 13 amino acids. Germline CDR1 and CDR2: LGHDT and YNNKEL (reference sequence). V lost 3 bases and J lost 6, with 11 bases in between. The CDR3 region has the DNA TGTGCCAGCAGCCATAGTATGGGTTCTGAAGCTTTCTTT. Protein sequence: CASSHSMGSEAFF. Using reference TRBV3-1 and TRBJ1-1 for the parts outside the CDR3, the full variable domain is DTAVSQTPKYLVTQMGNDKSIKCEQNLGHDTMYWYKQDSKKFLKIMFSYNNKELIINETVPNRFSPKSPDKAHLNLHINSLELGDSAVYFCASSHSMGSEAFFGQGTRLTVV.

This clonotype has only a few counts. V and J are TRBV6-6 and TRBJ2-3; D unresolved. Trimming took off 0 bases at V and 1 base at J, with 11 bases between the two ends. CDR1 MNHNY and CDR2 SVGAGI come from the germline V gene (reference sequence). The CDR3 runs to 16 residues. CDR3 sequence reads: CASSYSLAAGTDTQYF. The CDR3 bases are TGTGCCAGCAGTTACTCGTTGGCAGCAGGCACAGATACGCAGTATTTT.

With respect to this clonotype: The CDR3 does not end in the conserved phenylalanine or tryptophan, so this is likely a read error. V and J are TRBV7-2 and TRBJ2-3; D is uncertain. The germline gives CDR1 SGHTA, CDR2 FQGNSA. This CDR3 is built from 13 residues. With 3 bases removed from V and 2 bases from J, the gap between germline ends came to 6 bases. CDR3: CASSFPDTDTQYC. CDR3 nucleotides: TGTGCCAGCAGCTTCCCCGACACAGATACGCAGTATTGT.

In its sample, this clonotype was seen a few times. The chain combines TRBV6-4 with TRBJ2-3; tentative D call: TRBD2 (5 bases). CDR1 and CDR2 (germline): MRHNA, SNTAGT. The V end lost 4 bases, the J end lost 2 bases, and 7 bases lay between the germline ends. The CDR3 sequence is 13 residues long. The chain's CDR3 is CASSGGNTDTQYF. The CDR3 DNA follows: TGTGCCAGCAGTGGAGGGAACACAGATACGCAGTATTTT.

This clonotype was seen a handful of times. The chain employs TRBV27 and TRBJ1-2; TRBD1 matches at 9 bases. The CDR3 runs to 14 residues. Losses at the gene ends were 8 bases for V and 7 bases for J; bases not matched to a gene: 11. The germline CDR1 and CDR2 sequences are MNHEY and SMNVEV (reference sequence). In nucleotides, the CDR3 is TGTGCCAGCCGATTCGGACAGGGGACGGTTGGCTACACCTTC. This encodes CASRFGQGTVGYTF.

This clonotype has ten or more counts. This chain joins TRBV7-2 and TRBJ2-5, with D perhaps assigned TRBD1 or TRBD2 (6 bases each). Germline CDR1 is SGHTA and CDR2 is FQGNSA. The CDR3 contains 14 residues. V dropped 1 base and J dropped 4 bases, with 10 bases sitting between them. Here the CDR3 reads CASSLGSGAETQYF. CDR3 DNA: TGTGCCAGCAGCTTAGGCTCGGGGGCAGAGACCCAGTACTTC.

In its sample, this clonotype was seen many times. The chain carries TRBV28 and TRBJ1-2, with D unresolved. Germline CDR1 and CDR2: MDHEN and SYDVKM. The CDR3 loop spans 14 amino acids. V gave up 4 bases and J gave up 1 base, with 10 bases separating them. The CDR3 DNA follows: TGTGCCAGCAGTTCTGGGGTTCTTAACTATGGCTACACCTTC. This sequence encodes CASSSGVLNYGYTF.

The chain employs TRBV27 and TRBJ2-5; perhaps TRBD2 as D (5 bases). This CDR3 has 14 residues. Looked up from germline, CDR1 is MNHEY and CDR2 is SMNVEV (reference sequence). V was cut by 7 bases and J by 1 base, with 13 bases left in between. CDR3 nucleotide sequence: TGTGCCAGCAAAGCTTTCCGGGGCCAAGAGACCCAGTACTTC. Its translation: CASKAFRGQETQYF.

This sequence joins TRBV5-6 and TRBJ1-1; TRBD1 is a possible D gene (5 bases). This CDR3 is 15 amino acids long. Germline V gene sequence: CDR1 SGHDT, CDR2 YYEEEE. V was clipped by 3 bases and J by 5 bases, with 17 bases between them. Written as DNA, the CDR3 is TGTGCCAGCAGCTATCCGACGGGGCTGGTTACTGAAGCTTTCTTT. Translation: CASSYPTGLVTEAFF.

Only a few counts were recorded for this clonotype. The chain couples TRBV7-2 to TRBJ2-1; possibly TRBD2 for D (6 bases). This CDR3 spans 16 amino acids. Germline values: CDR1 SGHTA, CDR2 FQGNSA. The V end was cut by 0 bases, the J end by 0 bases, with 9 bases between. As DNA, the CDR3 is TGTGCCAGCAGCTTAGCGGGGGGATACTCCTACAATGAGCAGTTCTTC. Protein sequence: CASSLAGGYSYNEQFF. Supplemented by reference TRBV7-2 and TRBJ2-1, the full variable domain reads GAGVSQSPSNKVTEKGKDVELRCDPISGHTALYWYRQSLGQGLEFLIYFQGNSAPDKSGLPSDRFSAERTGGSVSTLTIQRTQQEDSAVYLCASSLAGGYSYNEQFFGPGTRLTVL.

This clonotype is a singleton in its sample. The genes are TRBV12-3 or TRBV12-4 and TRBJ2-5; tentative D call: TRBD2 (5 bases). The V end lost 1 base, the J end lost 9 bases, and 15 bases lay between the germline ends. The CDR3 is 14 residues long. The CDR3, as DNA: TGTGCCAGCAGTTTAGGGATGAGTACGGAGGCCCAGTACTTC. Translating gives CASSLGMSTEAQYF.

For the CDR3, the DNA is TGCAGCGTGGGGACGGGACAGGGGGATGGCTACACCTTC. It encodes CSVGTGQGDGYTF. This chain links TRBV29-1 with TRBJ1-2, with 11 nucleotides matching TRBD1. Trimming cost V 6 bases and J 6 bases; bases outside gene matches: 6. The CDR3 is 13 amino acids. The V gene's germline CDR1 is SQVTM and CDR2 ANQGSEA.

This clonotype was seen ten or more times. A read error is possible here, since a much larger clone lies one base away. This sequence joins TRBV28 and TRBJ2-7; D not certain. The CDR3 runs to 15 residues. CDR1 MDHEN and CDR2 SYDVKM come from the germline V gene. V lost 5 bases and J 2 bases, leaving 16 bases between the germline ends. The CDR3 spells CASSPCSGYPYEQYF. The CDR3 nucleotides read TGTGCCAGCAGTCCCTGTTCAGGCTACCCCTACGAGCAGTACTTC.

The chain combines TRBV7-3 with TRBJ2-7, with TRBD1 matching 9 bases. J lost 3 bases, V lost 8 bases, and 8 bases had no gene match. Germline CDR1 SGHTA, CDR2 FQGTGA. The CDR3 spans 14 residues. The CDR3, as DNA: TGTGCCAGCGGCCTAGGACAGGGGTACTACGAGCAGTACTTC. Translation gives CASGLGQGYYEQYF.

The CDR3 loop reads CSVEVSLNTEAFF. CDR3 DNA: TGCAGCGTTGAAGTATCACTGAACACTGAAGCTTTCTTT. The chain uses TRBV29-1 and TRBJ1-1; no definite D call. Germline CDR1 and CDR2: SQVTM and ANQGSEA. V was trimmed by 1 base and J by 0 bases, leaving 6 bases between them. There are 13 residues in the CDR3.